The 6 T cell receptor beta chains presented below share a single source sample, sequenced in a study of naive CD8 T cells in extremely preterm neonates (TCRdb year 2017). The library came from the immunoSEQ multiplex PCR assay. TCRdb limited this immuneACCESS table to in-frame rearrangements with V and J called. A share of clones is missing; checked studies link under half to unresolved V genes, and the rest is unexplained. For this sample the table gives about 4,000 clones, of which 97% were detected only once. Of the sample, about 0.75% falls within the top ten clones. Material: naive CD8+ T cells from blood. These receptors were taken from a human donor in good health.

This chain connects TRBV2 to TRBJ1-2; tentatively, D is TRBD1 (6 bases). Germline values: CDR1 SNHLY, CDR2 FYNNEI. Trimming pared 6 bases from V and 5 bases from J, leaving 19 bases between. CDR3 length: 15 residues. CDR3 DNA sequence: TGTGCCAGCAGGTCGCTAGGACAGAGTTCTTATGGCTACACCTTC. Translated: CASRSLGQSSYGYTF.

The rearrangement joins TRBV7-6 to TRBJ2-7, with D perhaps matching TRBD1 (5 bases). The V and J ends lost 1 base and 0 bases respectively, with 10 bases between them. Germline V gene data show CDR1 as SGHVS and CDR2 as FNYEAQ. CDR3 size: 15 residues. The CDR3 region is CASSLDPTASYEQYF. In nucleotides, the CDR3 is TGTGCCAGCAGCTTAGACCCGACAGCCTCCTACGAGCAGTACTTC.

The chain uses TRBV27 and TRBJ2-1; D is possibly TRBD2 (6 bases). The V end was cut by 6 bases, the J end by 2 bases, with 8 bases between. This CDR3 has 13 amino acids. CDR1 and CDR2 (germline): MNHEY, SMNVEV (reference sequence). CDR3 in DNA: TGTGCCAGCAGCCGGGAGCCCTACAATGAGCAGTTCTTC. Translating it yields CASSREPYNEQFF.

As for this clone: Other DNA sequences in this sample translate to the same CDR3. The chain is built from TRBV4-1 and TRBJ2-3; 12 bases match TRBD2. Germline lookup yields CDR1 MGHRA and CDR2 YSYEKL. The V gene end was trimmed by 4 bases and the J gene end by 4 bases; junction bases not matched to a gene: 3. CDR3 size: 15 residues. The CDR3 sequence: CASSPTSGGSDTQYF. The CDR3, as DNA: TGCGCCAGCAGCCCAACTAGCGGGGGGTCAGATACGCAGTATTTT.

This chain connects TRBV6-1 to TRBJ1-2; possible D gene TRBD1, 5 bases. The germline gives CDR1 MNHNS, CDR2 SASEGT. V gave up 4 bases and J gave up 6 bases, with 12 bases separating them. The CDR3 runs to 13 residues. The chain's CDR3 is CASSAQGSHGYTF. Here the CDR3 DNA reads TGTGCCAGCAGTGCCCAGGGTAGCCATGGCTACACCTTC.

Only one count was recorded for this clone. The chain employs TRBV10-3 and TRBJ1-2; D possibly corresponds to TRBD1 (6 bases). The CDR3 is 14 amino acids. The germline CDR1 and CDR2 sequences are ENHRY and SYGVKD. Between the trimmed V and J ends, which lost 8 bases and 2 bases, there was a span of 15 bases. CDR3 nucleotides: TGTGCCATCTGGGGGGGGCAGGCGAACTATGGCTACACCTTC. This codes for CAIWGGQANYGYTF.